This T cell receptor (beta chain) emerged from a study of control samples from healthy donors and cancer patients. Trimming removed 0 bases from V and 1 base from J; junction bases left unmatched: 8. CDR1 is LGHNA, CDR2 YSLEER, per germline. CDR3 size: 17 residues. Only in-frame clones appear in the TCRdb table, and some are missing; sequencing was by immunoSEQ multiplex PCR. The table records under 150,000 clones, around 86% of them present only once. The sequence came from a young man in good health. The chain employs TRBV4-3 and TRBJ2-5; 7 bases match TRBD2. Sequences were obtained from blood. CDR3 loop: CASSQEAVGGSQETQYF. The CDR3 DNA reads TGCGCCAGCAGCCAAGAGGCCGTGGGCGGGAGCCAAGAGACCCAGTACTTC.